This passage covers 26 T cell receptor beta chains from one sample sequenced in a study of T cell responses to AZD1222 COVID-19 vaccine (dated by TCRdb to the early 2020s). Sample time point, as interpreted from the label and publication: baseline before first vaccination. Library preparation used the immunoSEQ multiplex PCR assay. Entries here come from immuneACCESS through TCRdb and include only in-frame sequences with V and J called. Some clones fail to appear in such tables; in the studies checked, an unresolved V gene covers under half of the shortfall, and the cause of the remainder is unknown. The sample table shows some 130,000 clones, and over 90% are seen once. In total, the top ten clones hold approximately 4.9% of the sample. This material consisted of peripheral blood, taken on day 0 of AZD1222 vaccination. The receptor set was obtained from an adult in good health.

With regard to this clone: Other DNA sequences of this sample code for an identical CDR3. The chain links TRBV5-1 to TRBJ2-1; 8 bases align to TRBD2. The CDR3 covers 16 residues. The ends lost 4 bases at V and 1 base at J; junction bases unmatched: 7. Germline V gene sequence: CDR1 SGHRS, CDR2 YFSETQ. The CDR3 DNA sequence: TGCGCCAGCAGCCTCCCGAGCGGGAGTTCCTACAATGAGCAGTTCTTC. This codes for CASSLPSGSSYNEQFF.

This chain connects TRBV12-3 or TRBV12-4 to TRBJ1-3, with D perhaps matching TRBD1 (5 bases). V was pared by 5 bases and J by 2 bases, with 7 bases between. CDR3 length equals 13 residues. The CDR3 DNA sequence: TGTGCCAGCAGTGAGGGACCTGGAAACACCATATATTTT. Protein sequence: CASSEGPGNTIYF.

V usage is TRBV30 and J usage is TRBJ2-1, with 7 bases matching TRBD1. V was clipped by 1 base and J by 3 bases; unmatched bases: 3. There are 14 residues in the CDR3. Germline-derived CDR1 and CDR2 are GTSNPN and SVGIG (reference sequence). In nucleotides, the CDR3 is TGTGCCTGGAGTGGACGGGACAGCTACAATGAGCAGTTCTTC. Amino acids: CAWSGRDSYNEQFF.

The J gene is TRBJ2-3, the V gene TRBV20-1; D unresolved. CDR1 is DFQATT and CDR2 is SNEGSKA in the germline V gene (reference sequence). With 7 bases removed from V and 2 bases from J, the gap between germline ends came to 7 bases. The CDR3 consists of 11 residues. The CDR3 here is CSVEHTDTQYF. The CDR3 coding sequence is TGCAGTGTTGAACACACAGATACGCAGTATTTT.

The chain's CDR3 is CASSRRQGDYGYTF. CDR3 bases: TGTGCCAGCAGCCGGAGGCAGGGGGACTATGGCTACACCTTC. The chain uses TRBV3-1 (or the pseudogene TRBV3-2) and TRBJ1-2; 7 bases are shared with TRBD1. Per germline, CDR1 LGHDT and CDR2 YNNKEL (reference sequence). After removal of 4 bases from V and 3 bases from J, the junction contained 5 bases not matched to a gene. The CDR3 contains 14 residues.

The V gene is TRBV7-8, the J gene TRBJ2-7, with 9 bases lining up with TRBD1. V trimming: 6 bases; J trimming: 0 bases; junction bases outside the gene matches: 6. The CDR3 covers 15 residues. The germline V gene encodes CDR1 SGHVS and CDR2 FQNEAQ. The CDR3 region is CASRTGQGFSYEQYF. In DNA, the CDR3 is TGTGCCAGCAGGACGGGACAGGGCTTCTCCTACGAGCAGTACTTC.

This chain uses TRBV7-2 with TRBJ2-2; TRBD2 aligns across 7 bases. Germline CDR1 is SGHTA and CDR2 is FQGNSA. After removal of 2 bases from V and 4 bases from J, the junction contained 10 bases not matched to a gene. This CDR3 spans 17 amino acids. In nucleotides, the CDR3 is TGTGCCAGCAGCTTACAGGGCGGGAGTTACAGCACCGGGGAGCTGTTTTTT. Amino acid sequence: CASSLQGGSYSTGELFF.

This clone has only a few counts. This chain uses TRBV3-1 (or the pseudogene TRBV3-2) with TRBJ1-4; 8 nucleotides match TRBD1. The CDR3 consists of 16 residues. Germline V CDR1 and CDR2: LGHDT, YNNKEL (reference sequence). Unmatched junction bases numbered 5, after V lost 2 bases and J lost 3 bases. CDR3 in DNA: TGTGCCAGCAGCCAACAGGGGGCTTTTCCTAATGAAAAACTGTTTTTT. Translating gives CASSQQGAFPNEKLFF.

V usage is TRBV7-8 and J usage is TRBJ1-1; D not resolved. Germline lookup yields CDR1 SGHVS and CDR2 FQNEAQ. This CDR3 spans 13 amino acids. The V gene lost 0 bases and the J gene lost 3 bases, with 5 bases spanning the gap. As DNA, the CDR3 is TGTGCCAGCAGCTTAGCGGTGGACACTGAAGCTTTCTTT. Amino acids: CASSLAVDTEAFF. Drawing the rest from reference TRBV7-8 and TRBJ1-1, the complete variable domain is GAGVSQSPRYKVAKRGQDVALRCDPISGHVSLFWYQQALGQGPEFLTYFQNEAQLDKSGLPSDRFFAERPEGSVSTLKIQRTQQEDSAVYLCASSLAVDTEAFFGQGTRLTVV.

This clone was observed a handful of times. The CDR3 bases are TGTGCCAGCAGCGGTGGGCCAGCAGATACGCAGTATTTT. Protein product: CASSGGPADTQYF. The chain is built from TRBV14 and TRBJ2-3, with D uncertain. The V and J ends lost 5 bases and 4 bases respectively, with 10 bases between them. In germline, CDR1 is SGHDN, CDR2 FVKESK. The CDR3 covers 13 residues.

This sequence joins TRBV5-8 and TRBJ2-1; TRBD1 is a possible D gene (6 bases). Trimming took 0 bases from V and 5 from J, leaving 9 bases between them. The CDR3 is made up of 14 amino acids. CDR1 is SGHTS, CDR2 YDEGEE, per germline. In DNA, the CDR3 is TGTGCCAGCAGCTTGGACAGGGAAGACAATGAGCAGTTCTTC. Protein sequence: CASSLDREDNEQFF. The variable domain in full, completed from reference TRBV5-8 and TRBJ2-1, reads EAGVTQSPTHLIKTRGQQATLRCSPISGHTSVYWYQQALGLGLQFLLWYDEGEERNRGNFPPRFSGRQFPNYSSELNVNALELEDSALYLCASSLDREDNEQFFGPGTRLTVL.

The CDR3 nucleotides are TGTGCCAGCAGTTCCCCAGGTTACGAGCAGTACTTC. Translation: CASSSPGYEQYF. The chain has TRBV6-2 or TRBV6-3 and TRBJ2-7, with D hard to call. The CDR3 totals 12 residues. V was shortened by 4 bases and J by 4 bases, with 8 bases between the two germline ends. Germline CDR1 reads MNHEY; CDR2 reads SVGEGT.

This chain uses TRBV24-1 with TRBJ1-5, with D possibly matching TRBD1 (5 bases). The CDR3 contains 16 residues. The germline V gene encodes CDR1 KGHDR and CDR2 SFDVKD. V dropped 3 bases and J dropped 7 bases, with 18 bases sitting between them. CDR3: CATSDTRDASGQPQHF. The CDR3 DNA follows: TGTGCCACCAGTGATACCCGGGACGCTTCAGGGCAGCCCCAGCATTTT.

The V and J genes are TRBV19 and TRBJ2-3, with TRBD1 matching 7 bases. Germline CDR1 is LNHDA and CDR2 is SQIVND (reference sequence). Unmatched junction bases numbered 7, after V lost 4 bases and J lost 6 bases. This CDR3 is built from 14 residues. The CDR3 here is CASSTLRGLDTQYF. The DNA for the CDR3 is TGTGCCAGTAGTACCCTTAGGGGGCTCGATACGCAGTATTTT.

This rearrangement joins TRBV11-2 to TRBJ2-6; 7 positions agree with TRBD1. Germline V lookup: CDR1 SGHAT, CDR2 FQNNGV. The CDR3 runs to 14 residues. The junction had 14 bases not matched to a gene; V was cut back by 4 bases and J by 17 bases. CDR3 DNA sequence: TGTGCCAGCAGCTCCCTCCAAACAGGGGCCCTCTTGACTTTC. The encoded protein is CASSSLQTGALLTF.

The CDR3 spells CASSQGAPNTGELFF. In DNA, the CDR3 is TGCGCCAGCAGCCAAGGGGCTCCTAACACCGGGGAGCTGTTTTTT. V and J are TRBV4-1 and TRBJ2-2; D is ambiguous. Trimming shortened V by 1 base and J by 2 bases, and 8 bases separated the two germline ends. This CDR3 is built from 15 residues. Germline lookup yields CDR1 MGHRA and CDR2 YSYEKL.

CDR3 in amino acids: CASSSGPGGGSIYEQYF. CDR3 bases: TGCGCCAGCAGCTCTGGGCCTGGGGGCGGGAGCATCTACGAGCAGTACTTC. The rearrangement joins TRBV5-1 to TRBJ2-7, with TRBD2 as a possible D gene (7 bases). This CDR3 is built from 17 residues. V shed 3 bases and J shed 3 bases, with 22 bases lying between them. CDR1 SGHRS and CDR2 YFSETQ come from the germline V gene.

The genes are TRBV9 and TRBJ1-1; D is unclear. Trimming cost V 0 bases and J 3 bases, with 12 bases left between them. This CDR3 spans 15 amino acids. Germline-derived CDR1 and CDR2 are SGDLS and YYNGEE. CDR3 amino acids: CASSVALGPYTEAFF. In DNA form, the CDR3 reads TGTGCCAGCAGCGTAGCTTTGGGTCCGTACACTGAAGCTTTCTTT.

Regarding this clone: Germline and junction disagree at one end, which may indicate a read error. The chain combines TRBV15 with TRBJ2-1; D gene ambiguous. CDR3 length: 14 residues. CDR1 is LNHNV and CDR2 is YYDKDF in the germline V gene (reference sequence). The CDR3 loop is CATSRDLGNNGQFF. The CDR3 DNA reads TGTGCCACCAGCAGAGATCTTGGGAACAATGGGCAGTTCTTC.

V is TRBV19 and J is TRBJ1-5; TRBD1 is a possible D gene (5 bases). CDR1 is LNHDA, CDR2 SQIVND, per germline (reference sequence). V was trimmed by 5 bases and J by 7 bases, leaving 15 bases between them. This CDR3 has 14 amino acids. The CDR3 coding sequence is TGTGCCAGTAGTGTTACCCCAGGGACCCAGCCCCAGCATTTT. Translating it yields CASSVTPGTQPQHF. Combining the CDR3 with reference TRBV19 and TRBJ1-5 gives the whole variable domain DGGITQSPKYLFRKEGQNVTLSCEQNLNHDAMYWYRQDPGQGLRLIYYSQIVNDFQKGDIAEGYSVSREKKESFPLTVTSAQKNPTAFYLCASSVTPGTQPQHFGDGTRLSIL.

V is TRBV6-1 and J is TRBJ2-5, with D maybe TRBD2 (8 bases). CDR3 size: 17 residues. In germline, CDR1 is MNHNS, CDR2 SASEGT. Trimming stripped 1 base from V and 4 bases from J, with 19 bases between. The CDR3 DNA reads as TGTGCCAGCAGTGAAGGGTCTAGCGGGCCAGGGGGAGAGACCCAGTACTTC. The encoded protein is CASSEGSSGPGGETQYF.

This clone was counted a single time. The CDR3 coding sequence is TGCGCCAGCAGCCCCAAAATCTACCCAGGACCTGAAGCTTTCTTT. Translation gives CASSPKIYPGPEAFF. The genes are TRBV5-1 and TRBJ1-1; D is unclear. Germline V lookup: CDR1 SGHRS, CDR2 YFSETQ. The CDR3 has 15 amino acids. V lost 4 bases, J lost 6 bases, and 19 bases lay in between. Drawing the rest from reference TRBV5-1 and TRBJ1-1, the complete variable domain is KAGVTQTPRYLIKTRGQQVTLSCSPISGHRSVSWYQQTPGQGLQFLFEYFSETQRNKGNFPGRFSGRQFSNSRSEMNVSTLELGDSALYLCASSPKIYPGPEAFFGQGTRLTVV.

This chain joins TRBV3-1 (or the pseudogene TRBV3-2) and TRBJ2-3, with D unclear. Germline V gives CDR1 LGHDT, CDR2 YNNKEL (reference sequence). The CDR3 is made up of 15 amino acids. The V end lost 3 bases, the J end lost 2 bases, and 12 bases lay between the germline ends. This CDR3 is CASSHKIAHTDTQYF. The CDR3 bases are TGTGCCAGCAGCCACAAAATAGCTCACACAGATACGCAGTATTTT.

This chain joins TRBV5-4 and TRBJ1-4, with 7 bases aligning to TRBD1. Germline V gene lookup returns CDR1 SGHNT and CDR2 YYREEE (reference sequence). The length of the CDR3 is 16 residues. The J segment lost 7 bases and the V segment lost 4 bases, leaving 13 bases of the junction unmatched. Here the CDR3 reads CASSGRTGSGIEKLFF. CDR3 nucleotide sequence: TGTGCCAGCAGCGGCCGGACAGGTTCCGGGATTGAAAAACTGTTTTTT. The complete variable domain, with remaining parts taken from reference TRBV5-4 and TRBJ1-4, reads ETGVTQSPTHLIKTRGQQVTLRCSSQSGHNTVSWYQQALGQGPQFIFQYYREEENGRGNFPPRFSGLQFPNYSSELNVNALELDDSALYLCASSGRTGSGIEKLFFGSGTQLSVL.

V usage is TRBV20-1 and J usage is TRBJ1-4; the D is unclear. V lost 3 bases to trimming and J lost 4 bases, with 6 bases between them. Germline-derived CDR1 and CDR2 are DFQATT and SNEGSKA (reference sequence). The CDR3 spans 12 residues. DNA of the CDR3: TGCAGTGCTAGTGGGATTAATGAAAAACTGTTTTTT. This translates into CSASGINEKLFF.

V and J are TRBV5-1 and TRBJ1-1; maybe TRBD1 (5 bases). Germline-derived CDR1 and CDR2 are SGHRS and YFSETQ. Deletions cut 0 bases from V and 4 bases from J, with 16 bases between. There are 16 residues in the CDR3. This CDR3 is CASSLAVVGQGTEAFF. Written as DNA, the CDR3 is TGCGCCAGCAGCTTGGCGGTGGTGGGGCAGGGCACTGAAGCTTTCTTT.